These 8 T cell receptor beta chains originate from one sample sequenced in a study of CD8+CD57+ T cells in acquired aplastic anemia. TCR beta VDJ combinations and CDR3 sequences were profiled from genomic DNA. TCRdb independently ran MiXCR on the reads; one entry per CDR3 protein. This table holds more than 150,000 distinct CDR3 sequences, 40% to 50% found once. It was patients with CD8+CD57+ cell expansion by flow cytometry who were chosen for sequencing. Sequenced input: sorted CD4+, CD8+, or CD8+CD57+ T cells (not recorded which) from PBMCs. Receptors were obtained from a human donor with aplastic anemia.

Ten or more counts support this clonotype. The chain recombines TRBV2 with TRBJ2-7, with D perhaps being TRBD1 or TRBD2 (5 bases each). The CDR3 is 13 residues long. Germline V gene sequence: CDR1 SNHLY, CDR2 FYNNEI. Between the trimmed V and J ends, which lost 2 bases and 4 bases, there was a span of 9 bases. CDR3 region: CASSEMWGYEQYF. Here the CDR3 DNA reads TGTGCCAGCAGTGAAATGTGGGGGTACGAGCAGTACTTC.

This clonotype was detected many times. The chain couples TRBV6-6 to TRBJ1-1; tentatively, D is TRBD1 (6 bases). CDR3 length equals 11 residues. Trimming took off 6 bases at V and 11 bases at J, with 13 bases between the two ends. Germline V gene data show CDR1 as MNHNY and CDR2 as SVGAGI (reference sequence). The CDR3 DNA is TGTGCCAGCAGCCCGACAGGTGCTGCTTTCTTT. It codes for CASSPTGAAFF.

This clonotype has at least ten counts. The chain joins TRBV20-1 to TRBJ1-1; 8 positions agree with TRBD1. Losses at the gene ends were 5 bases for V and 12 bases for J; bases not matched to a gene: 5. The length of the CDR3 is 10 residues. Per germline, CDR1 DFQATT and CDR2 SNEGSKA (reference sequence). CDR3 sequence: CSARDRKTFF. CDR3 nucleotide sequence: TGCAGTGCTCGGGACAGGAAGACTTTCTTT.

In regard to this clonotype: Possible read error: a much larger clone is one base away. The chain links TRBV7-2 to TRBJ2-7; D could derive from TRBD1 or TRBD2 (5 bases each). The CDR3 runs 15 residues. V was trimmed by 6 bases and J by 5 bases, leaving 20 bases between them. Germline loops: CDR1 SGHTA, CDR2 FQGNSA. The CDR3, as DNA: TGTGCCAGCAGACCATCTGGGGGAAGGAACCACGAGCAGTACTTC. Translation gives CASRPSGGRNHEQYF.

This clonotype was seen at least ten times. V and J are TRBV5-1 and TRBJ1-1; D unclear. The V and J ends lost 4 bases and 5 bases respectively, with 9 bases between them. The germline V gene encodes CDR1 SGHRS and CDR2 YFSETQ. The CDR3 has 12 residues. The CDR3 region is CASSIDGTEAFF. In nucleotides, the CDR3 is TGCGCCAGCAGCATCGACGGAACTGAAGCTTTCTTT.

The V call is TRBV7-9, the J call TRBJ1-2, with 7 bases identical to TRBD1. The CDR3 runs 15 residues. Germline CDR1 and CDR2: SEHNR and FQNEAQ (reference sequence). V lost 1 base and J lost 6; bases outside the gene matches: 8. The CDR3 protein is CASSLGPDRADGYTF. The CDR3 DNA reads TGTGCCAGCAGCTTAGGTCCCGACAGGGCGGATGGCTACACCTTC.

The CDR3 region is CASSPRASGGGYEQYF. The CDR3 DNA sequence: TGTGCCAGCAGCCCCCGGGCTAGCGGGGGGGGATACGAGCAGTACTTC. The rearrangement links TRBV9 to TRBJ2-7; TRBD2 aligns across 12 bases. The V segment lost 4 bases and the J segment 4 bases; nucleotides outside the gene matches: 9. Germline values: CDR1 SGDLS, CDR2 YYNGEE. The CDR3 loop spans 16 amino acids.

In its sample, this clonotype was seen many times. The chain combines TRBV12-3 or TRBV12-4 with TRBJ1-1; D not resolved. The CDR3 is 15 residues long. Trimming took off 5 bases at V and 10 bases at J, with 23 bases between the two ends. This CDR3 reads CASSLLSGWEAVAFF. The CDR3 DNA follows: TGTGCCAGCAGTCTCCTTTCGGGTTGGGAGGCTGTAGCTTTCTTT.